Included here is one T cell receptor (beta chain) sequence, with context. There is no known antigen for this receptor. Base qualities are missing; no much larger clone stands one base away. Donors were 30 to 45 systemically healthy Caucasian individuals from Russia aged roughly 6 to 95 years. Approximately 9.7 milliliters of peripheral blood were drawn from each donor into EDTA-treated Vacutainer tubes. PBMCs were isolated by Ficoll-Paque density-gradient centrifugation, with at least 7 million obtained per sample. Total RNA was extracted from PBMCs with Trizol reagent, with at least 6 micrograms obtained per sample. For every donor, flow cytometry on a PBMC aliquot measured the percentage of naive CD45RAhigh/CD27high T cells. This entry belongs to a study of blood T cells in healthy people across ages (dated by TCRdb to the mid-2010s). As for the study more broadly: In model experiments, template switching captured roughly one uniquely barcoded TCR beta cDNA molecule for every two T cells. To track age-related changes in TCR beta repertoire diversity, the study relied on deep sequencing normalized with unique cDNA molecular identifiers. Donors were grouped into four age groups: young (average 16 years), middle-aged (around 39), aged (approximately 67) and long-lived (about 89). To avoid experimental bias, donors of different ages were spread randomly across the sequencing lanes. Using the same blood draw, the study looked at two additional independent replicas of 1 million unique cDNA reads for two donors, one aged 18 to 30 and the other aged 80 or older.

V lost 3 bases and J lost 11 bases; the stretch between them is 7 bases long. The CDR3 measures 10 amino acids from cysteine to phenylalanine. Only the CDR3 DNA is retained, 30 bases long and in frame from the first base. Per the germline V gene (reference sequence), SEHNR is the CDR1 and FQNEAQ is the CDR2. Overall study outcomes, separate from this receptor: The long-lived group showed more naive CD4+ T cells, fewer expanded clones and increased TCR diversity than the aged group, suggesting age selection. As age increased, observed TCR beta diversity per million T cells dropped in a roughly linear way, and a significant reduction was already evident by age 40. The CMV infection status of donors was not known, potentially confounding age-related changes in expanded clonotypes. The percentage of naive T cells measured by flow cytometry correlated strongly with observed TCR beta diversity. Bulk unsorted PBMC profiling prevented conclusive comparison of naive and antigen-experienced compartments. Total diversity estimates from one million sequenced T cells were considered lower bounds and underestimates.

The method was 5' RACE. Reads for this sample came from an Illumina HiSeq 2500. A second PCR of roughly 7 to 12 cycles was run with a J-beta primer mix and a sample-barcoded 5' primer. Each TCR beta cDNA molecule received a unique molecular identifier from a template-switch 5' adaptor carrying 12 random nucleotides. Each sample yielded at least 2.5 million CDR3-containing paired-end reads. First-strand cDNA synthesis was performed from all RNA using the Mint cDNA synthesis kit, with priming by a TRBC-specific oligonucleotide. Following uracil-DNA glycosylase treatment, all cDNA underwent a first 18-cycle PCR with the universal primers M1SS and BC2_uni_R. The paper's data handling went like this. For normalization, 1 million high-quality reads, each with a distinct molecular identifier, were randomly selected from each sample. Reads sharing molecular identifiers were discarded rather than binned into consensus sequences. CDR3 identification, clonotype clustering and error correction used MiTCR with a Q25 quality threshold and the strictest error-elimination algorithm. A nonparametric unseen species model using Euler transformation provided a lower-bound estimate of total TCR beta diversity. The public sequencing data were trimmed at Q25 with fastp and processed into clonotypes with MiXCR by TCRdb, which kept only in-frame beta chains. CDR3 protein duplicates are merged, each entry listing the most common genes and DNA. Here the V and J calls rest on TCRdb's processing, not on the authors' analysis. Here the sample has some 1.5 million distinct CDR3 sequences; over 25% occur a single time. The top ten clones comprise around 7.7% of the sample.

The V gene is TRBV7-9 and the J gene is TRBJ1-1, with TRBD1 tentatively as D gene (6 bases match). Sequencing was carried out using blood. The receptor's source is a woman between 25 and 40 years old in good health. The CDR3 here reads CASSFQGAFF. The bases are TGTGCCAGCAGCTTCCAGGGGGCTTTCTTT.